This entry lists 17 T cell receptor beta chains sequenced from one sample in a study of blood T cell repertoires in COVID-19. Generated by immunoSEQ multiplex PCR, the TCRdb table keeps only in-frame clones and is missing some. This sample has 65,000 to 100,000 clones, with around 80% found just once. What was sequenced was peripheral blood. These receptor sequences come from a woman aged 80 or older with acute or convalescent COVID-19.

The V gene is TRBV28, the J gene TRBJ1-4; D call uncertain. V was cut by 3 bases and J by 8 bases, with 10 bases left in between. Germline CDR1 is MDHEN and CDR2 is SYDVKM. The CDR3 length is 13 residues. As DNA, the CDR3 is TGTGCCAGCAGTTTGTATATCGGGGAAAAACTGTTTTTT. Protein: CASSLYIGEKLFF.

V is TRBV7-9 and J is TRBJ2-4; possible D gene TRBD1, 5 bases. The germline V gene has CDR1 SEHNR and CDR2 FQNEAQ (reference sequence). V gave up 1 base and J gave up 3 bases, with 13 bases separating them. The CDR3 extends over 16 amino acids. The CDR3 DNA sequence: TGTGCCAGCAGCTTAGGCCAGGGATGGGTCAAAAACATTCAGTACTTC. It specifies CASSLGQGWVKNIQYF.

The CDR3 loop reads CASSPAGTGDTGELFF. The CDR3 DNA is TGTGCCAGCAGTCCAGCCGGGACAGGGGACACCGGGGAGCTGTTTTTT. V gene TRBV5-6 combines with J gene TRBJ2-2; 10 nucleotides agree with TRBD1. Germline CDR1 SGHDT, CDR2 YYEEEE. The CDR3 is 16 amino acids. J was trimmed by 3 bases and V by 5 bases; bases with no gene match: 7.

The chain links TRBV20-1 to TRBJ1-4; no clear D. The CDR3 has 10 residues. V dropped 5 bases and J dropped 12 bases, with 10 bases sitting between them. Germline loops: CDR1 DFQATT, CDR2 SNEGSKA (reference sequence). The CDR3 coding sequence is TGCAGTGCTTACTCCCGGGAACTGTTTTTT. Protein product: CSAYSRELFF.

This clone came up once. The chain is built from TRBV7-2 and TRBJ1-1; no clear D. Germline V lookup: CDR1 SGHTA, CDR2 FQGNSA. The CDR3 spans 15 residues. With 4 bases removed from V and 1 base from J, the gap between germline ends came to 13 bases. The CDR3 DNA follows: TGTGCCAGCAGCTCTTTGGCCCGAAGGAACACTGAAGCTTTCTTT. Residues: CASSSLARRNTEAFF. The complete variable domain, with remaining parts taken from reference TRBV7-2 and TRBJ1-1, reads GAGVSQSPSNKVTEKGKDVELRCDPISGHTALYWYRQSLGQGLEFLIYFQGNSAPDKSGLPSDRFSAERTGGSVSTLTIQRTQQEDSAVYLCASSSLARRNTEAFFGQGTRLTVV.

The chain is built from TRBV30 and TRBJ1-1; D is undetermined. The ends were cut back, 3 bases at V and 3 bases at J, with 8 bases in the middle. CDR3 length equals 12 residues. Germline V gives CDR1 GTSNPN, CDR2 SVGIG (reference sequence). CDR3 residues: CAWRASDTEAFF. The CDR3, as DNA: TGTGCCTGGAGGGCTTCAGACACTGAAGCTTTCTTT. Based on the CDR3 plus reference TRBV30 and TRBJ1-1, the full variable domain is SQTIHQWPATLVQPVGSPLSLECTVEGTSNPNLYWYRQAAGRGLQLLFYSVGIGQISSEVPQNLSASRPQDRQFILSSKKLLLSDSGFYLCAWRASDTEAFFGQGTRLTVV.

The rearrangement uses TRBV27 and TRBJ1-2; D remains ambiguous. Germline V gene data show CDR1 as MNHEY and CDR2 as SMNVEV (reference sequence). V lost 6 bases and J lost 2, with 13 bases in between. The CDR3 is 14 amino acids. The CDR3 sequence: CASSRTLGNYGYTF. Here the CDR3 DNA reads TGTGCCAGCAGCCGGACTCTAGGGAACTATGGCTACACCTTC.

CDR3 coding DNA: TGTGCCACCAGTGACGCGGGGACAGGGGGTAAAGAGACCCAGTACTTC. Translated, it gives CATSDAGTGGKETQYF. J is TRBJ2-5 and V is TRBV24-1; 11 bases are shared with TRBD1. This CDR3 has 16 residues. In germline, CDR1 is KGHDR, CDR2 SFDVKD. The V segment lost 4 bases and the J segment 3 bases; nucleotides outside the gene matches: 6.

V and J are TRBV18 and TRBJ1-1, with TRBD1 as a possible D gene (6 bases). Germline CDR1 KGHSH, CDR2 LQKENI. The CDR3 runs to 14 residues. Trimming cost V 5 bases and J 4 bases, with 14 bases left between them. CDR3 nucleotides: TGTGCCAGCTCAACGAAACGAGGGGGCACTGAAGCTTTCTTT. This encodes CASSTKRGGTEAFF.

The chain uses TRBV30 and TRBJ2-7; 16 positions agree with TRBD2. Germline V gene data show CDR1 as GTSNPN and CDR2 as SVGIG (reference sequence). The CDR3 consists of 15 residues. Trimming took 3 bases from V and 7 from J; bases not matched to a gene: 6. CDR3 protein: CAWRGLAGGPGEQYF. The CDR3 nucleotides are TGTGCCTGGAGGGGACTAGCGGGGGGGCCGGGTGAGCAGTACTTC.

The chain joins TRBV18 to TRBJ1-1; 7 nucleotides line up with TRBD1. Germline-derived CDR1 and CDR2 are KGHSH and LQKENI. V shed 5 bases, J shed 2 bases, and the junction held 5 bases outside the gene matches. The CDR3 is 14 amino acids. CDR3 DNA sequence: TGTGCCAGCTCAGCCGGACAGGTTAACACTGAAGCTTTCTTT. Translated, it gives CASSAGQVNTEAFF.

V gene TRBV18 combines with J gene TRBJ2-3, with 10 bases fitting TRBD1. Trimming at V came to 3 bases and at J to 2 bases, leaving 11 bases not matched to a gene. The CDR3 contains 18 residues. The germline V gene encodes CDR1 KGHSH and CDR2 LQKENI. The CDR3 sequence is CASSPRPGTGVPTDTQYF. DNA for the CDR3: TGTGCCAGCTCACCTCGTCCCGGGACAGGGGTTCCCACAGATACGCAGTATTTT. Looking up the rest from reference TRBV18 and TRBJ2-3 gives the full variable domain: NAGVMQNPRHLVRRRGQEARLRCSPMKGHSHVYWYRQLPEEGLKFMVYLQKENIIDESGMPKERFSAEFPKEGPSILRIQQVVRGDSAAYFCASSPRPGTGVPTDTQYFGPGTRLTVL.

V and J are TRBV3-1 (or the pseudogene TRBV3-2) and TRBJ1-2, with D hard to call. The CDR3 consists of 12 residues. V dropped 1 base and J dropped 7 bases, with 7 bases sitting between them. Germline V lookup: CDR1 LGHDT, CDR2 YNNKEL (reference sequence). CDR3 residues: CASSQGSGGYTF. The DNA for the CDR3 is TGTGCCAGCAGCCAAGGGAGTGGTGGCTACACCTTC.

In the case of this clone: Distinct nucleotide sequences in the sample also encode this CDR3. The V gene is TRBV6-2 or TRBV6-3, the J gene TRBJ1-2; D is uncertain. V was cut by 5 bases and J by 5 bases, with 9 bases left in between. The CDR3 is made up of 12 amino acids. Germline V lookup: CDR1 MNHEY, CDR2 SVGEGT. This CDR3 reads CASSPGVYGYTF. The CDR3 nucleotides are TGTGCCAGCAGTCCCGGGGTGTATGGCTACACCTTC.

This chain joins TRBV10-2 and TRBJ1-3; unclear D gene. V lost 2 bases, J lost 2 bases, and 13 bases lay in between. The length of the CDR3 is 16 residues. Germline-derived CDR1 and CDR2 are WSHSY and SAAADI. The CDR3, as DNA: TGCGCCAGCAGTGAGCCTGGAGGTGTCGCTGGAAACACCATATATTTT. The encoded protein is CASSEPGGVAGNTIYF.

J is TRBJ1-5 and V is TRBV4-2; 7 bases align to TRBD1. After removal of 0 bases from V and 4 bases from J, the junction contained 21 bases not matched to a gene. The V gene's germline CDR1 is LGHNA and CDR2 YNFKEQ. The CDR3 length is 21 residues. In nucleotides, the CDR3 is TGTGCCAGCAGCCAAGATGGAATACCGCCCCGACAGGGCCCCCCAAATCAGCCCCAGCATTTT. Protein sequence: CASSQDGIPPRQGPPNQPQHF.

The chain employs TRBV11-3 and TRBJ2-3; TRBD1 is a possible D gene (6 bases). Germline lookup yields CDR1 SGHNT and CDR2 YENEEA. CDR3 size: 14 residues. With 1 base removed from V and 4 bases from J, the gap between germline ends came to 9 bases. CDR3 DNA sequence: TGTGCCAGCAGCTTAGGCCAGGGGCCAGATACGCAGTATTTT. Protein: CASSLGQGPDTQYF.